The 30 T cell receptor beta chains reported below all come from one sample, sequenced in a study of blood T cells in healthy people across ages. A second PCR of 7 to 11 cycles used a sample-barcoded 5' primer and a J-beta primer mix. TCRdb used MiXCR to reprocess the 5' RACE reads, holding one entry per CDR3 protein. The sample includes about 800,000 distinct CDR3 sequences, about three fifths of them seen just once. Sequenced: blood. The source is a man aged 25-40 years in good health.

CDR3 sequence reads: CASSSEDSPFCEQYF. CDR3 bases: TGCGCCAGCAGCTCAGAGGACAGTCCTTTCTGCGAGCAGTACTTC. The chain recombines TRBV5-1 with TRBJ2-7; D may be TRBD1 (6 bases). This CDR3 region has 15 residues. Germline V gene data show CDR1 as SGHRS and CDR2 as YFSETQ. V was clipped by 3 bases and J by 6 bases, with 19 bases between them. The whole variable domain, remainder taken from reference TRBV5-1 and TRBJ2-7, is KAGVTQTPRYLIKTRGQQVTLSCSPISGHRSVSWYQQTPGQGLQFLFEYFSETQRNKGNFPGRFSGRQFSNSRSEMNVSTLELGDSALYLCASSSEDSPFCEQYFGPGTRLTVT.

This clonotype was seen a handful of times. This chain links TRBV10-3 with TRBJ2-7; D remains ambiguous. CDR1 is ENHRY and CDR2 is SYGVKD in the germline V gene. The CDR3 sequence is 12 residues long. V gave up 3 bases and J gave up 5 bases, with 8 bases separating them. The CDR3 DNA follows: TGTGCCATCAGTGATAAACCCCACGAGCAGTACTTC. It is translated as CAISDKPHEQYF.

This clonotype was counted a single time. The J gene is TRBJ1-6, the V gene TRBV5-6; 8 nucleotides match TRBD1. Germline lookup yields CDR1 SGHDT and CDR2 YYEEEE. V was pared by 4 bases and J by 8 bases, with 8 bases of the junction left unmatched. This CDR3 spans 15 amino acids. As DNA, the CDR3 is TGTGCCAGCAGCCCGAGGGACAGGCGATATTCACCCCTCCACTTT. It encodes CASSPRDRRYSPLHF.

The chain uses TRBV5-1 and TRBJ2-5, with TRBD2 identical over 12 bases. Trimming at V came to 3 bases and at J to 5 bases, leaving 23 bases not matched to a gene. The CDR3 is made up of 21 amino acids. CDR1 is SGHRS, CDR2 YFSETQ, per germline. The chain's CDR3 is CASSSPIKPLAGGQWKETQYF. The CDR3 bases are TGCGCCAGCAGCTCGCCTATAAAACCCCTAGCGGGGGGGCAGTGGAAGGAGACCCAGTACTTC.

CDR3 region: CASSSGQGETYYTF. As DNA, the CDR3 is TGTGCCAGCAGCTCCGGACAGGGGGAAACGTACTACACCTTC. The chain joins TRBV5-5 to TRBJ1-2, with 10 positions matching TRBD1. V was clipped by 3 bases and J by 10 bases; unmatched bases: 9. There are 14 residues in the CDR3. In germline, CDR1 is SGHKS, CDR2 YYEKEE (reference sequence). Filled out from reference TRBV5-5 and TRBJ1-2, the complete variable domain reads DAGVTQSPTHLIKTRGQQVTLRCSPISGHKSVSWYQQVLGQGPQFIFQYYEKEERGRGNFPDRFSARQFPNYSSELNVNALLLGDSALYLCASSSGQGETYYTFGSGTRLTVV.

In its sample, this clonotype was seen a few times. The chain has TRBV6-6 and TRBJ2-1, with D perhaps TRBD1 (5 bases). V was shortened by 4 bases and J by 10 bases, with 23 bases between the two germline ends. The germline gives CDR1 MNHNY, CDR2 SVGAGI (reference sequence). The length of the CDR3 is 16 residues. The CDR3 here is CASSLGVTIGEREQFF. The CDR3 coding sequence is TGTGCCAGCAGTTTAGGGGTTACGATTGGCGAAAGGGAGCAGTTCTTC.

The rearrangement uses TRBV20-1 and TRBJ2-7, with 9 nucleotides matching TRBD2. The junction had 6 bases not matched to a gene; V was cut back by 2 bases and J by 1 base. This CDR3 has 15 amino acids. Per germline, CDR1 DFQATT and CDR2 SNEGSKA (reference sequence). The CDR3 DNA is TGCAGTGCTAGAAGTCGGACTAGCGCTTCCTACGAGCAGTACTTC. Encoded protein: CSARSRTSASYEQYF.

Points on this clonotype: A read error may account for a junction end that differs from germline. The rearrangement uses TRBV7-9 and TRBJ1-6; 8 bases agree with TRBD1. The germline V gene encodes CDR1 SEHNR and CDR2 FQNEAQ (reference sequence). This CDR3 contains 17 residues. CDR3 DNA: TGTGCCAGCAGCTTAGGGACAGGGTCCTCCTATAATCCACCCCTCCACTTT. This gives the protein CASSLGTGSSYNPPLHF.

The chain has TRBV20-1 and TRBJ2-5, with TRBD2 matching 7 bases. Germline V lookup: CDR1 DFQATT, CDR2 SNEGSKA (reference sequence). The J segment lost 3 bases and the V segment lost 6 bases, leaving 10 bases of the junction unmatched. The CDR3 sequence is 14 residues long. CDR3 nucleotide sequence: TGCAGTGCCCGTATTGGGGACTATGAAGAGACCCAGTACTTC. Protein product: CSARIGDYEETQYF.

V is TRBV5-1 and J is TRBJ2-5; D ambiguous. The J call is in doubt because the DNA end fits TRBJ2-7 better. This CDR3 has 14 residues. Germline V gene data show CDR1 as SGHRS and CDR2 as YFSETQ. DNA for the CDR3: TGCGCCAGCAGCCTGGAAGGGCCGCTATACGAGCAGTACTTC. This sequence encodes CASSLEGPLYEQYF.

The chain's CDR3 is CAIKGTGGYEQYF. DNA for the CDR3: TGTGCCATCAAGGGAACAGGGGGCTACGAGCAGTACTTC. The chain carries TRBV10-3 and TRBJ2-7; 8 bases are shared with TRBD1. The V segment lost 7 bases and the J segment 3 bases; nucleotides outside the gene matches: 5. CDR1 is ENHRY, CDR2 SYGVKD, per germline. The CDR3 spans 13 residues.

This chain uses TRBV20-1 with TRBJ1-2, with unresolved D. The germline V and J ends were trimmed by 2 bases and 5 bases, with 18 bases remaining between them. The CDR3 is made up of 15 amino acids. Germline-derived CDR1 and CDR2 are DFQATT and SNEGSKA (reference sequence). DNA for the CDR3: TGCAGTGCTAGACCGCCGAGCAGTGGCCCTTATGGCTACACCTTC. Residues: CSARPPSSGPYGYTF.

The CDR3 DNA follows: TGTGCCAGCAGCCAACTAGCGGGGGACGGCACAGATACGCAGTATTTT. Residues: CASSQLAGDGTDTQYF. This sequence joins TRBV12-3 or TRBV12-4 and TRBJ2-3; TRBD2 matches 11 bases. This CDR3 is built from 16 residues. Trimming took 6 bases from V and 1 from J; bases not matched to a gene: 6.

A few counts support this clonotype. The chain carries TRBV12-3 or TRBV12-4 and TRBJ2-7, with 7 bases matching TRBD2. V trimming: 5 bases; J trimming: 2 bases; junction bases outside the gene matches: 3. The CDR3 sequence is 13 residues long. In nucleotides, the CDR3 is TGTGCCAGCAGTCACCGGGAGGCCTACGAGCAGTACTTC. This codes for CASSHREAYEQYF.

This chain joins TRBV19 and TRBJ2-1, with D perhaps matching TRBD1 or TRBD2 (5 bases each). CDR3 length: 13 amino acids. The germline CDR1 and CDR2 sequences are LNHDA and SQIVND (reference sequence). V was cut by 8 bases and J by 3 bases, with 11 bases left in between. Written as DNA, the CDR3 is TGTGCCAGTGCCGGGGCCTTCTACAATGAGCAGTTCTTC. Translating gives CASAGAFYNEQFF.

This clonotype was found a few times. The chain links TRBV2 to TRBJ1-6; 10 nucleotides align to TRBD1. Germline V gives CDR1 SNHLY, CDR2 FYNNEI. CDR3 length: 15 amino acids. Unmatched junction bases numbered 9, after V lost 6 bases and J lost 10 bases. The DNA for the CDR3 is TGTGCCAGCAGGGCCGACAGGGGGCTTCGGTCACCCCTCCACTTT. Translated: CASRADRGLRSPLHF.

Only a few counts were recorded for this clonotype. The rearrangement links TRBV10-2 to TRBJ2-5; TRBD2 aligns across 8 bases. The germline CDR1 and CDR2 sequences are WSHSY and SAAADI. The CDR3 is 15 residues long. Trimming at V came to 3 bases and at J to 4 bases, leaving 7 bases not matched to a gene. CDR3 amino acids: CASSESTGLGETQYF. DNA of the CDR3: TGCGCCAGCAGTGAATCGACGGGACTAGGAGAGACCCAGTACTTC.

The chain uses TRBV6-5 and TRBJ2-3; TRBD1 matches at 8 bases. V gave up 0 bases and J gave up 0 bases; unmatched junction bases: 8. Germline V gene lookup returns CDR1 MNHEY and CDR2 SVGAGI. The CDR3 runs 18 residues. The CDR3 nucleotides are TGTGCCAGCAGTTACTCGAGACAGGGGCAGGCTAGCACAGATACGCAGTATTTT. Translated: CASSYSRQGQASTDTQYF.

This sequence joins TRBV24-1 and TRBJ2-7; D remains ambiguous. Germline assignment: CDR1 KGHDR and CDR2 SFDVKD. The CDR3 length is 14 residues. V shed 4 bases and J shed 7 bases, with 16 bases lying between them. Here the CDR3 DNA reads TGTGCCACCAGTGACTCTGGTGTCTCCGGTGAGCAGTACTTC. Protein product: CATSDSGVSGEQYF.

A few counts support this clonotype. The V and J genes are TRBV6-1 and TRBJ1-2; perhaps TRBD1 as D (6 bases). The CDR3 length is 13 residues. Germline CDR1 is MNHNS and CDR2 is SASEGT. V was shortened by 2 bases and J by 7 bases, with 11 bases between the two germline ends. The CDR3 loop reads CASSELQGSGYTF. CDR3 in DNA: TGTGCCAGCAGTGAACTCCAGGGGTCTGGCTACACCTTC.

The rearrangement joins TRBV6-2 or TRBV6-3 to TRBJ1-2; D remains unclear. CDR3 length: 13 residues. V was trimmed by 6 bases and J by 4 bases, leaving 12 bases between them. Germline CDR1 reads MNHEY; CDR2 reads SVGEGT. CDR3 DNA: TGTGCCAGCAGCTGGAGGGAGAGCTATGGCTACACCTTC. Its translation is CASSWRESYGYTF.

V and J are TRBV9 and TRBJ2-2; D gene unclear. In germline, CDR1 is SGDLS, CDR2 YYNGEE. V lost 0 bases, J lost 8 bases, and 5 bases lay in between. This CDR3 contains 12 residues. The CDR3, as DNA: TGTGCCAGCAGCGTAGCTACAGGGGAGCTGTTTTTT. It specifies CASSVATGELFF.

The chain carries TRBV7-9 and TRBJ2-6; D may be TRBD1 (6 bases). Germline V lookup: CDR1 SEHNR, CDR2 FQNEAQ (reference sequence). This CDR3 region has 16 residues. The V gene lost 6 bases and the J gene lost 3 bases, with 15 bases spanning the gap. The DNA for the CDR3 is TGTGCCAGCAGTAAAACAGGGTGGATTGGGGCCAACGTCCTGACTTTC. Encoded protein: CASSKTGWIGANVLTF.

This clonotype appeared a few times. The chain joins TRBV3-1 to TRBJ1-6; D gene ambiguous. V gave up 0 bases and J gave up 7 bases, with 13 bases separating them. Per the germline V gene, CDR1 is LGHDT and CDR2 is YNNKEL (reference sequence). This CDR3 comprises 16 residues. CDR3 residues: CASSQEGGQRNSPLHF. Here the CDR3 DNA reads TGTGCCAGCAGCCAAGAAGGCGGGCAGAGGAATTCACCCCTCCACTTT.

This clonotype appeared a few times. The rearrangement uses TRBV29-1 and TRBJ2-6; no firm D call. The V end was cut by 0 bases, the J end by 2 bases, with 17 bases between. Germline V gives CDR1 SQVTM, CDR2 ANQGSEA. The CDR3 has 18 amino acids. CDR3 nucleotide sequence: TGCAGCGTTGAAGACCCTCAGAGGTCCCCTCCTGGGGCCAACGTCCTGACTTTC. Translated: CSVEDPQRSPPGANVLTF.

The chain is built from TRBV11-1 and TRBJ2-1; D is ambiguous. The CDR3 length is 14 residues. Trimming removed 0 bases from V and 5 bases from J, with 8 bases in between. CDR1 and CDR2 from the germline V gene are SGHAT and FQDESV (reference sequence). CDR3 residues: CASSLAWQNNEQFF. The CDR3 nucleotides are TGTGCCAGCAGCTTAGCGTGGCAGAACAATGAGCAGTTCTTC.

This clonotype was counted a few times. The chain employs TRBV25-1 and TRBJ1-2, with D possibly matching TRBD1 (6 bases). Per germline, CDR1 MGHDK and CDR2 SYGVNS. Trimming pared 3 bases from V and 6 bases from J, leaving 8 bases between. The CDR3 runs to 12 residues. In DNA form, the CDR3 reads TGTGCCAGCAGTGACAGGGGTAATGGCTACACCTTC. Translating it yields CASSDRGNGYTF.

This clonotype was seen a few times. The chain uses TRBV29-1 and TRBJ2-7; D uncertain. The germline CDR1 and CDR2 sequences are SQVTM and ANQGSEA. The CDR3 consists of 14 residues. The germline V and J ends were trimmed by 0 bases and 3 bases, with 12 bases remaining between them. The CDR3 sequence is CSVEDPAANYEQYF. In nucleotides, the CDR3 is TGCAGCGTTGAAGATCCGGCGGCTAACTACGAGCAGTACTTC.

The genes are TRBV7-6 and TRBJ2-5; D gene unclear. The J call is uncertain, as TRBJ2-7 better fits the DNA end. Per germline, CDR1 SGHVS and CDR2 FNYEAQ. The CDR3 is made up of 14 amino acids. CDR3 amino acids: CASSSGSKDYEQYF. DNA for the CDR3: TGTGCCAGCAGCTCCGGATCCAAAGACTACGAGCAGTACTTC.

This chain joins TRBV2 and TRBJ2-5, with TRBD2 identical over 8 bases. Germline V gene data show CDR1 as SNHLY and CDR2 as FYNNEI. V shed 2 bases, J shed 5 bases, and the junction held 10 bases outside the gene matches. CDR3 size: 16 residues. CDR3 DNA sequence: TGTGCCAGCAGTGAAACGGGACTAGGTGTTGTCGAGACCCAGTACTTC. It codes for CASSETGLGVVETQYF.